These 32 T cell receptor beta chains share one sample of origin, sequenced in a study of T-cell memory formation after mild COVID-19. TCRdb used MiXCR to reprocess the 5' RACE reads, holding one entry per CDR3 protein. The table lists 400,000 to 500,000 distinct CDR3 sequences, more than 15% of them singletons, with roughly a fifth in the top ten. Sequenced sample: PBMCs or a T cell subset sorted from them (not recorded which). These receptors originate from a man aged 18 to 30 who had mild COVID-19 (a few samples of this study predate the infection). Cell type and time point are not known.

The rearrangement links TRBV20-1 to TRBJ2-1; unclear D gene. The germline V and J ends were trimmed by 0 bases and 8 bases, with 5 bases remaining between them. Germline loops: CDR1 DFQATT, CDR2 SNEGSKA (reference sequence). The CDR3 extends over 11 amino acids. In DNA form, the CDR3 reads TGCAGTGCTAGAGATTTCCATGAGCAGTTCTTC. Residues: CSARDFHEQFF.

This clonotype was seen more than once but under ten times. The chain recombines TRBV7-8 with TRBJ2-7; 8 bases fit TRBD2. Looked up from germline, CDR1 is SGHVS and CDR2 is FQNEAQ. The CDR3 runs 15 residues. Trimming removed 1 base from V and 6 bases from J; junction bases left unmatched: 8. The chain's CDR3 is CASSLGGLGLVEQYV. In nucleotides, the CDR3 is TGTGCCAGCAGCTTAGGGGGACTAGGTCTGGTCGAGCAGTACGTC.

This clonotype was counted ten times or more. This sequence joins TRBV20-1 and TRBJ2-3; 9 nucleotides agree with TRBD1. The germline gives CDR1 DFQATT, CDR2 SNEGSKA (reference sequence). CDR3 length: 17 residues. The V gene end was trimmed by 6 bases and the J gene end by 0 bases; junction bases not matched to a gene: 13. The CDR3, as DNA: TGCAGTGCGACTCCGGGACAGGGAATTTCTAGCACAGATACGCAGTATTTT. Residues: CSATPGQGISSTDTQYF.

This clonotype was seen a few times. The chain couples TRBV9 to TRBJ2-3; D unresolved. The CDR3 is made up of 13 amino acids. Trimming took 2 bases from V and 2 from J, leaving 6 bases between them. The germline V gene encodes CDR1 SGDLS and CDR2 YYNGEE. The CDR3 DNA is TGTGCCAGCAGCGTTAGGACCACAGATACGCAGTATTTT. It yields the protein CASSVRTTDTQYF.

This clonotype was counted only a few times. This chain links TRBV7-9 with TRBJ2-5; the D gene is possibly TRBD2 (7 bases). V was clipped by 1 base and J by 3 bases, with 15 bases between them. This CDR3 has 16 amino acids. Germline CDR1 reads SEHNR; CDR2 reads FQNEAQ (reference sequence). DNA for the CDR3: TGTGCCAGCAGCTTAGATTCCGGCGGGGGCAAAGAGACCCAGTACTTC. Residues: CASSLDSGGGKETQYF.

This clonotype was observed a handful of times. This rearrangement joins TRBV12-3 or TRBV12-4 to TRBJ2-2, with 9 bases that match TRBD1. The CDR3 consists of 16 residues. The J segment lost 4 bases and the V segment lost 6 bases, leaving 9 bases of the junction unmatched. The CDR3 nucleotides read TGTGCCAGCAGCGAGACAGGGGGTGGCAGCACCGGGGAGCTGTTTTTT. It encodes CASSETGGGSTGELFF.

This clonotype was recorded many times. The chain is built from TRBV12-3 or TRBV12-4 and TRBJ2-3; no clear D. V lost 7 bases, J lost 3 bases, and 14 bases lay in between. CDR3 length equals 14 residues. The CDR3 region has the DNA TGTGCCAGCACCCTATGGCTCCCGACAGATACGCAGTATTTT. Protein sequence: CASTLWLPTDTQYF.

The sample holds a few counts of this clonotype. The CDR3 reads CASSQGVGLRETQYF. DNA for the CDR3: TGTGCCAGCAGCCAAGGTGTAGGACTACGAGAGACCCAGTACTTC. The gene calls are TRBV14 and TRBJ2-5, with a possible D match to TRBD2 (6 bases). Trimming cost V 1 base and J 4 bases, with 13 bases left between them. Germline CDR1 is SGHDN and CDR2 is FVKESK. CDR3 length equals 15 residues.

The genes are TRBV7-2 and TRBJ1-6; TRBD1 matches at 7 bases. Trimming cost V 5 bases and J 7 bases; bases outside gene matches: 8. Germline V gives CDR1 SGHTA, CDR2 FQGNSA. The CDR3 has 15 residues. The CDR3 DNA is TGTGCCAGCAGCCATACAGGGGTGACGAATTCACCCCTCCACTTT. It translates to CASSHTGVTNSPLHF.

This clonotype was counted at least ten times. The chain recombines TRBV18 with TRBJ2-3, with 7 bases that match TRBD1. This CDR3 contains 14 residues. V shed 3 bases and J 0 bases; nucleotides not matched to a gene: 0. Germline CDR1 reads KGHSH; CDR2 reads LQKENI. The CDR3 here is CASSPDRSTDTQYF. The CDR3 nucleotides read TGTGCCAGCTCACCGGACAGGAGCACAGATACGCAGTATTTT.

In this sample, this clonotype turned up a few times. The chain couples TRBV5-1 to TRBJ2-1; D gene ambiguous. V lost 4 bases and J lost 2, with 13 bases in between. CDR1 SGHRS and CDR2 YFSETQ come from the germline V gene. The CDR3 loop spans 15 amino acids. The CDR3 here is CASSKTQPPYNEQFF. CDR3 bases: TGCGCCAGCAGCAAAACTCAGCCACCCTACAATGAGCAGTTCTTC. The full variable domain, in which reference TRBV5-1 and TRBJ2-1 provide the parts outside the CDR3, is KAGVTQTPRYLIKTRGQQVTLSCSPISGHRSVSWYQQTPGQGLQFLFEYFSETQRNKGNFPGRFSGRQFSNSRSEMNVSTLELGDSALYLCASSKTQPPYNEQFFGPGTRLTVL.

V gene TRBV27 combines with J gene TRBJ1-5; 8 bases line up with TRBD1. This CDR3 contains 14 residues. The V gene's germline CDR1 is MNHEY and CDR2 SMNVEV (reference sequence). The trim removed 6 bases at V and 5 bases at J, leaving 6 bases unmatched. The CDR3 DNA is TGTGCCAGCAGGACAGCAGGGGGCGATCAGCCCCAGCATTTT. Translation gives CASRTAGGDQPQHF.

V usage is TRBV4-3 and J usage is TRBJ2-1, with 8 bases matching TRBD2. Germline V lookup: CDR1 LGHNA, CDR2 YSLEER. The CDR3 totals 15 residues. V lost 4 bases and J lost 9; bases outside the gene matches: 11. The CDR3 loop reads CASSPSGGVLGEQFF. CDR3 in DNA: TGCGCCAGCAGCCCCAGCGGGGGTGTCTTGGGTGAGCAGTTCTTC.

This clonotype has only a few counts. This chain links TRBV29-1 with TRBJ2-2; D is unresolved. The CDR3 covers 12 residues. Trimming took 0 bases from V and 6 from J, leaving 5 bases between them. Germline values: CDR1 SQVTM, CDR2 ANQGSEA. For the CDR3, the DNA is TGCAGCGTTGAAGATCATCCCGGGGAGCTGTTTTTT. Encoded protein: CSVEDHPGELFF.

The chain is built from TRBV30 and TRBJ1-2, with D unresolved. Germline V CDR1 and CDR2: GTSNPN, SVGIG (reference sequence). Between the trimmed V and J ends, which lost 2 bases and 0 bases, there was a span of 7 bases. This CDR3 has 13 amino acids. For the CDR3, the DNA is TGTGCCTGGAGTTCTGGCGCTAACTATGGCTACACCTTC. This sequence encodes CAWSSGANYGYTF.

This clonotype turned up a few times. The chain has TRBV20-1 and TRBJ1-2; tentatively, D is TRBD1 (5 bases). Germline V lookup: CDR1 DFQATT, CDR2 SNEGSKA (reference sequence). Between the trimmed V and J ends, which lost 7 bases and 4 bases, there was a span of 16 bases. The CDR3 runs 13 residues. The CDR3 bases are TGCAGTGGAGTGGGGGGAGAAGGCTATGGCTACACCTTC. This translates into CSGVGGEGYGYTF.

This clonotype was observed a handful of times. CDR3 sequence reads: CASSQVWQSYEQYF. The CDR3, as DNA: TGCGCCAGCAGCCAAGTGTGGCAGTCCTACGAGCAGTACTTC. The chain joins TRBV4-1 to TRBJ2-7; no reliable D call. The CDR3 is made up of 14 amino acids. Looked up from germline, CDR1 is MGHRA and CDR2 is YSYEKL. V gave up 1 base and J gave up 1 base, with 8 bases separating them.

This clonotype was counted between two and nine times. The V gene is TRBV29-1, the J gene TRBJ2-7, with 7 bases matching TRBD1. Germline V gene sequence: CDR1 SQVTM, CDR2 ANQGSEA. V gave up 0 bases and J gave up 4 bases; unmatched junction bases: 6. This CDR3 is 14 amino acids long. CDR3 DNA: TGCAGCGTTGAAGATGCGGACAGGCGGTACGAGCAGTACTTC. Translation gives CSVEDADRRYEQYF.

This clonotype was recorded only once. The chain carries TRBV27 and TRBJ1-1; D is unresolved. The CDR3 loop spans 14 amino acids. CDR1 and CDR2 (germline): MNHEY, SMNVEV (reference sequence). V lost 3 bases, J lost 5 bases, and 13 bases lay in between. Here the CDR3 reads CASSFPGLETEAFF. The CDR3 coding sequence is TGTGCCAGCAGTTTCCCAGGTCTTGAAACTGAAGCTTTCTTT.

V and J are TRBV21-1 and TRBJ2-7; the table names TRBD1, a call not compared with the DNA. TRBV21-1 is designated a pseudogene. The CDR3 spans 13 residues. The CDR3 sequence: CASTLTPTYEQYF. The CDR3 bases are TGTGCCAGCACCCTGACGCCTACCTACGAGCAGTACTTC.

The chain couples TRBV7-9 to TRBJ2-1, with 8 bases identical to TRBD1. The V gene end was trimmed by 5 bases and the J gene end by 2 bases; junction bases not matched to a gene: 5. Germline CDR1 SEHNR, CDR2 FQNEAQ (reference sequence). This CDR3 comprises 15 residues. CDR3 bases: TGTGCCAGCAGCGGGCAGGGGGCGACCTACAATGAGCAGTTCTTC. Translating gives CASSGQGATYNEQFF.

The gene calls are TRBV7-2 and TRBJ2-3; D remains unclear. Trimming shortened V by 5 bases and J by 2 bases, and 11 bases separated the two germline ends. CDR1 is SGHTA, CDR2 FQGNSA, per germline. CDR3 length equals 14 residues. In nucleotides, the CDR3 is TGTGCCAGCAGCAACCCCGGCGACACAGATACGCAGTATTTT. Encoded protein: CASSNPGDTDTQYF.

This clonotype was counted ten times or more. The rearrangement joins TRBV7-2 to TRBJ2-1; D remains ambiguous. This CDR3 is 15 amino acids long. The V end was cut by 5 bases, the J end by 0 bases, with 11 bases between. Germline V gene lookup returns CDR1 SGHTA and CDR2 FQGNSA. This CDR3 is CASSRAGSSYNEQFF. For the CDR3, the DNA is TGTGCCAGCAGCAGAGCCGGAAGCTCCTACAATGAGCAGTTCTTC. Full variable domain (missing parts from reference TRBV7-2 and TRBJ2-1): GAGVSQSPSNKVTEKGKDVELRCDPISGHTALYWYRQSLGQGLEFLIYFQGNSAPDKSGLPSDRFSAERTGGSVSTLTIQRTQQEDSAVYLCASSRAGSSYNEQFFGPGTRLTVL.

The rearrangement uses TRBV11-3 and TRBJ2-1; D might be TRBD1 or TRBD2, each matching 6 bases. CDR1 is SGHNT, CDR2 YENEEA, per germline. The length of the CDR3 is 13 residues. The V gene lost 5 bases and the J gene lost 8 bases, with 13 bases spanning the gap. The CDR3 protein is CASSRGGGYEQFF. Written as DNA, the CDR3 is TGTGCCAGCAGCCGTGGAGGGGGTTATGAGCAGTTCTTC.

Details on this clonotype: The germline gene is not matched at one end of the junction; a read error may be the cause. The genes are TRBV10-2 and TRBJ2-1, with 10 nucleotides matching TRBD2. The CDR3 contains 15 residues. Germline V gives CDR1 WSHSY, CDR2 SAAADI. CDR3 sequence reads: CASSDISGGYTEQFF. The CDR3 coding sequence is TGCGCCAGCAGTGATATTAGCGGGGGGTACACTGAGCAGTTCTTC.

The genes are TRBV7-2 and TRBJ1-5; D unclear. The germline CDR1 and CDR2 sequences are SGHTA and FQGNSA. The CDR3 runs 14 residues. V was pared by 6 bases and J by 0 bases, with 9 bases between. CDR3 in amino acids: CASSAAYSNQPQHF. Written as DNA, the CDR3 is TGTGCCAGCAGTGCAGCGTATAGCAATCAGCCCCAGCATTTT.

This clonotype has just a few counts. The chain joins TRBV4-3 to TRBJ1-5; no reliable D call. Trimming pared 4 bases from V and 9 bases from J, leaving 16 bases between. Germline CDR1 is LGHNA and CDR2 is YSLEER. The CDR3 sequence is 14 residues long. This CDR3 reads CASSPSLEERPQHF. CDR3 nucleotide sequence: TGCGCCAGCAGCCCATCCCTTGAGGAGAGGCCCCAGCATTTT.

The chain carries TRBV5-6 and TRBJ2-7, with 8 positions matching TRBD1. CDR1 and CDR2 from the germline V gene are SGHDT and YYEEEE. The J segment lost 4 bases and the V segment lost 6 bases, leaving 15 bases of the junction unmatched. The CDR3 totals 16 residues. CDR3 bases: TGTGCCAGCACCTCAACGACAGGGGAAGTGTTGTACGAGCAGTACTTC. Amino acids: CASTSTTGEVLYEQYF.

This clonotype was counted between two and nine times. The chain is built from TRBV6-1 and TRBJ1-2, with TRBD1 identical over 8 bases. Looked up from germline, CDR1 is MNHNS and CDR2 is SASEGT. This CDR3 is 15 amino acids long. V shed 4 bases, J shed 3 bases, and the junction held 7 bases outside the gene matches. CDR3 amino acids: CASSGTGQGDYGYTF. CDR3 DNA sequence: TGTGCCAGCAGTGGGACAGGGCAGGGAGACTATGGCTACACCTTC.

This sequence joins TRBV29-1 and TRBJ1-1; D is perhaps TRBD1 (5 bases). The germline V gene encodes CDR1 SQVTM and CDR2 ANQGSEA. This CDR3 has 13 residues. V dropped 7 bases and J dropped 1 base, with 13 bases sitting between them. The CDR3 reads CSATTGPNTEAFF. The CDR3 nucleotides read TGCAGCGCCACGACGGGACCGAACACTGAAGCTTTCTTT.

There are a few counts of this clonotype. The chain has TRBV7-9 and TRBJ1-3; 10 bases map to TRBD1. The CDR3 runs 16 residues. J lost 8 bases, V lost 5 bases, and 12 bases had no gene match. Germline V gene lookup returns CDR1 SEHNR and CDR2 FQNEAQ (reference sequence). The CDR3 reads CASSHTGTGESYTIYF. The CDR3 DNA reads TGTGCCAGCAGCCATACCGGGACAGGGGAGAGTTACACCATATATTTT.

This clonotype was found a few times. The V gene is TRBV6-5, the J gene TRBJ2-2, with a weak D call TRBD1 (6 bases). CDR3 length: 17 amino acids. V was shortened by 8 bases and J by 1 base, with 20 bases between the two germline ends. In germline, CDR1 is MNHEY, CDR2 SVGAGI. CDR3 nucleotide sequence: TGTGCCAGCCCTTACCCCCCCGGGACAAAGAACACCGGGGAGCTGTTTTTT. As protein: CASPYPPGTKNTGELFF.